This TCR beta chain was identified in a study of vaccination effects on CD4 cells after COVID-19. For the study at large: Samples were taken post-vaccine, and their median timing was 72 days after the second dose. Study results and limitations: Clones arising from infection and from vaccination showed marked clonal contraction late after vaccination.

Only in-frame clones appear in the TCRdb table, and some are missing; sequencing was by immunoSEQ multiplex PCR. Of fewer than 15,000 clones in the sample, just under 75% were seen once. For this clone: The antigen is unknown.

The CDR3 spans 14 residues. Germline CDR1 reads SGHTA; CDR2 reads FQGNSA. Trimming took off 3 bases at V and 8 bases at J, with 11 bases between the two ends. Under the ViraFEST assay, PBMC were stimulated with viral peptide pools so that antigen-specific CD4+ T cells expanded. Sequencing was performed afterwards. Once cultured for 10 to 11 days, the cells underwent separation to obtain CD4+ T cells. From March to December 2020, the person had a SARS-CoV-2 infection that was confirmed by PCR. Participants completed two doses of the BNT162b2 or mRNA-1273 vaccine. This rearrangement joins TRBV7-2 to TRBJ1-6; unclear D gene. The specimen comprised CD4+ T cells from PBMCs cultured with HCoV-NL63 spike peptides, sampled after COVID-19 vaccination. The TCR sequence derives from a human donor who had a prior SARS-CoV-2 infection. CDR3 nucleotide sequence: TGTGCCAGCAGCTTCGTCGATCGCGATTCACCCCTCCACTTT. This gives the protein CASSFVDRDSPLHF.